This TCR beta chain was obtained from a study of shared clonotypes between healthy human individuals. Study-wide results and caveats: Across subsets, estimated richness was generally greater for naive than for memory populations. Despite large depth, sorted-subset datasets appeared incompletely sequenced.

The CDR3 is 12 amino acids. The trim removed 9 bases at V and 6 bases at J, leaving 5 bases unmatched. CDR1 and CDR2 (germline): SGHNT, YYREEE (reference sequence). On this clone itself: The antigen is unknown.

Using immunoSEQ multiplex PCR, the repertoire was profiled, and TCRdb retains in-frame clones only, with some absent. The sample includes about 2 million clones, about 95% of them seen just once. Positive CCR7 selection of CD45RO-negative cells yielded the naive CD8 cells, and terminally differentiated effector memory CD45RA+ cells were excluded. The sequence came from a man between 18 and 35 years old in good health. Specimen: naive CD8+ T cells sorted from blood. This sequence joins TRBV5-4 and TRBJ2-1; 8 nucleotides agree with TRBD1. The CDR3 nucleotides read TGTGCCACCCGACAGGGGACCAATGAGCAGTTCTTC. It codes for CATRQGTNEQFF.